The present T cell receptor (beta chain) was sequenced within a study of vaccination and CD4 T cells after COVID-19. Only a few counts were recorded for this clonotype. Its antigen remains unidentified. As to treatment: approximately 11-day PBMC culture with coronavirus spike peptide pools or control peptides (ViraFEST assay). Peptide-pool expansion of antigen-specific T cells preceded TCR sequencing in ViraFEST. In germline, CDR1 is DFQATT, CDR2 SNEGSKA (reference sequence). This CDR3 spans 15 amino acids. Trimming at V came to 5 bases and at J to 5 bases, leaving 11 bases not matched to a gene. Sequencing of the DNA from cultured CD4+ T cells was carried out with the Oncomine TCR Beta short-read assay. Each CDR3 protein gets one entry after TCRdb re-called the PCR reads with MiXCR. This table holds about 18,000 distinct CDR3 sequences, around 70% found once.

Source material: CD4+ T cells from blood, cultured in vitro. This sequence joins TRBV20-1 and TRBJ2-5; 10 bases map to TRBD2. The TCR was taken from a human donor who had recovered from COVID-19. The CDR3: CSAPRTSGSRETQYF. CDR3 nucleotides: TGCAGTGCTCCACGGACTAGCGGTAGTCGTGAGACCCAGTACTTC.